This T cell receptor (beta chain) is drawn from a study of T cell repertoires in cytomegalovirus infection. Across the whole study: A matching HLA type, together with CMV infection, was signaled by public TCR beta signatures. Study outcomes and limitations: The ex vivo response showed dominance by HLA-C-restricted CMV-specific TCR beta clonotypes.

This clonotype came up many times. As yet, its antigen is unknown. CDR1 is SGHTA, CDR2 FQGNSA, per germline. The ends lost 6 bases at V and 10 bases at J; junction bases unmatched: 7. The CDR3 sequence is 13 residues long. TCRdb independently ran MiXCR on the reads; one entry per CDR3 protein. The table has 250,000 to 300,000 distinct CDR3 sequences, about 20% seen once. The clonotype was recovered from a human donor in good health (CMV status not recorded). Some clones in this sample may be carry-over from other donors' samples. This chain links TRBV7-2 with TRBJ1-1; 11 bases line up with TRBD1. This material consisted of cultured PBMCs, taken from culture after CMV antigen stimulation. CDR3 protein: CASSGTGGLVAFF. The CDR3 DNA sequence: TGTGCCAGCAGTGGGACAGGGGGTTTGGTAGCTTTCTTT.